This entry lists 19 T cell receptor beta chains sequenced from one sample in a study of blood T cells in healthy people across ages. PCR was performed a second time for about 7 to 11 cycles using a sample-barcoded 5' primer and a J-beta primer mix. TCRdb re-analysed the 5' RACE reads in MiXCR, keeping a single row per CDR3 protein. The table shows 750,000 to 950,000 distinct CDR3 sequences, with about a quarter occurring only once. These same data were also listed under a study on T cells of mothers and their children.

Sequenced sample: blood. These receptor sequences come from a boy younger than 18 in good health.

The chain is built from TRBV12-3 or TRBV12-4 and TRBJ2-5; TRBD1 matches at 9 bases. CDR3 length equals 13 residues. Trimming removed 6 bases from V and 10 bases from J; junction bases left unmatched: 9. This chain's CDR3 is CASRPSGQGNQYF. In DNA, the CDR3 is TGTGCCAGCAGACCATCAGGACAGGGGAACCAGTACTTC.

This chain's CDR3 is CASSQDPAGAYEQYF. CDR3 bases: TGTGCCAGCAGCCAAGATCCAGCGGGTGCCTACGAGCAGTACTTC. The rearrangement links TRBV14 to TRBJ2-7; D is perhaps TRBD2 (6 bases). In germline, CDR1 is SGHDN, CDR2 FVKESK. V lost 0 bases, J lost 2 bases, and 11 bases lay in between. The CDR3 length is 15 residues.

The rearrangement links TRBV12-3 or TRBV12-4 to TRBJ1-4, with D possibly matching TRBD1 (5 bases). V gave up 0 bases and J gave up 5 bases, with 13 bases separating them. This CDR3 has 16 amino acids. For the CDR3, the DNA is TGTGCCAGCAGTTTAGCGCAGGACATCAACAATGAAAAACTGTTTTTT. Protein product: CASSLAQDINNEKLFF.

The V and J genes are TRBV27 and TRBJ2-5, with D unresolved. The V gene lost 6 bases and the J gene lost 4 bases, with 12 bases spanning the gap. The germline CDR1 and CDR2 sequences are MNHEY and SMNVEV (reference sequence). This CDR3 contains 13 residues. CDR3: CASSPPWGETQYF. The CDR3 DNA reads TGTGCCAGCAGCCCCCCTTGGGGAGAGACCCAGTACTTC.

V and J are TRBV29-1 and TRBJ2-3; D remains ambiguous. Trimming stripped 1 base from V and 1 base from J, with 18 bases between. There are 17 residues in the CDR3. CDR1 is SQVTM, CDR2 ANQGSEA, per germline. DNA of the CDR3: TGCAGCGTTGAAGGGGTGGTAGGTACGCCCGGCACAGATACGCAGTATTTT. Protein sequence: CSVEGVVGTPGTDTQYF.

Worth noting for this clonotype: The junction departs from germline at one end; a sequencing error may be responsible. The chain has TRBV3-1 and TRBJ2-7, with TRBD2 matching 7 bases. Germline assignment: CDR1 LGHDT and CDR2 YNNKEL (reference sequence). The CDR3 sequence is 12 residues long. CDR3 protein: CASSQGGGTPGF. DNA of the CDR3: TGTGCCAGCAGCCAAGGGGGGGGGACTCCAGGGTTC.

This clonotype came up a few times. V is TRBV18 and J is TRBJ2-5; 13 positions agree with TRBD2. V lost 7 bases to trimming and J lost 1 base; unmatched junction nucleotides: 3. The CDR3 is 15 residues long. Germline CDR1 is KGHSH and CDR2 is LQKENI. The CDR3 here is CASFRTSGGQETQYF. The CDR3 DNA follows: TGTGCCAGCTTCCGGACTAGCGGGGGCCAAGAGACCCAGTACTTC.

This rearrangement joins TRBV28 to TRBJ2-7; D is possibly TRBD1 (6 bases). Germline CDR1 is MDHEN and CDR2 is SYDVKM. This CDR3 has 12 residues. V lost 10 bases, J lost 7 bases, and 17 bases lay in between. CDR3 in amino acids: CATDTGSREQYF. DNA for the CDR3: TGTGCCACCGATACAGGGTCTCGAGAGCAGTACTTC.

The chain combines TRBV5-1 with TRBJ2-4, with no clear D. This CDR3 contains 13 residues. Germline assignment: CDR1 SGHRS and CDR2 YFSETQ. Trimming took off 4 bases at V and 5 bases at J, with 10 bases between the two ends. The CDR3 spells CASSRNVQNIQYF. The CDR3 coding sequence is TGCGCCAGCAGCCGGAACGTCCAAAACATTCAGTACTTC.

This clonotype was detected only a few times. J is TRBJ1-4 and V is TRBV28; D is undetermined. The CDR3 totals 13 residues. The germline V and J ends were trimmed by 6 bases and 5 bases, with 10 bases remaining between them. From germline, CDR1 is MDHEN and CDR2 SYDVKM. Written as DNA, the CDR3 is TGTGCCAGCAGCGTCGCCGAGAATGAAAAACTGTTTTTT. Translated: CASSVAENEKLFF.

On this clonotype itself: In this CDR3 the conserved last residue, phenylalanine or tryptophan, is missing, so a read error is likely. This chain uses TRBV6-4 with TRBJ2-1, with a weak D call TRBD2 (7 bases). The CDR3 covers 16 residues. Trimming removed 0 bases from V and 6 bases from J, with 15 bases in between. Germline V gives CDR1 MRHNA, CDR2 SNTAGT. CDR3 DNA: TGTGCCAGCAGTGACTCTGCGGGGGCCGCCACCAATGAGCAGTTCTCC. Protein product: CASSDSAGAATNEQFS.

The V gene is TRBV21-1, the J gene TRBJ2-3; TRBD2 is the table's D call, not checked against the DNA. TRBV21-1 is a listed pseudogene. The CDR3 runs to 14 residues. CDR3 loop: CASSKKGNTDTQYF. Here the CDR3 DNA reads TGTGCCAGCAGCAAAAAGGGCAACACAGATACGCAGTATTTT.

CDR3 sequence reads: CASSLPGAGAGNTIYF. The CDR3 DNA reads as TGTGCCAGCAGTTTACCCGGGGCAGGGGCGGGAAACACCATATATTTT. The V gene is TRBV12-3 or TRBV12-4, the J gene TRBJ1-3, with TRBD1 as a possible D gene (6 bases). CDR3 size: 16 residues. The V end lost 2 bases, the J end lost 4 bases, and 15 bases lay between the germline ends.

This clonotype was seen a few times. J is TRBJ2-3 and V is TRBV7-2; 7 bases map to TRBD2. Germline CDR1 is SGHTA and CDR2 is FQGNSA. This CDR3 comprises 16 residues. J gave up 2 bases and V 1 base, and 6 bases lay outside the gene matches. CDR3 region: CASSLERGGFTDTQYF. In DNA form, the CDR3 reads TGTGCCAGCAGCTTAGAGCGGGGTGGCTTCACAGATACGCAGTATTTT.

Regarding this clonotype: It is likely a read error, because the conserved phenylalanine at the end of the CDR3 is missing. The DNA of the CDR3 is TGTGCCATCAGTGGTTGGGATGAAGAGACCCAGTACCTC. Translation gives CAISGWDEETQYL. The chain is built from TRBV10-3 and TRBJ2-5; D gene uncertain. CDR1 ENHRY and CDR2 SYGVKD come from the germline V gene. Trimming took off 4 bases at V and 3 bases at J, with 9 bases between the two ends. The CDR3 length is 13 residues.

This clonotype appeared a few times. One end of the junction fails to match germline, which may point to a read error. The chain links TRBV9 to TRBJ1-1; the D gene is possibly TRBD1 (5 bases). Germline loops: CDR1 SGDLS, CDR2 YYNGEE. The CDR3 sequence is 14 residues long. CDR3 sequence: CASSVAPGQTEAFF. CDR3 coding DNA: TGTGCCAGCAGCGTAGCGCCAGGGCAAACTGAAGCCTTCTTT. The full variable domain, its missing parts supplied by reference TRBV9 and TRBJ1-1, is DSGVTQTPKHLITATGQRVTLRCSPRSGDLSVYWYQQSLDQGLQFLIQYYNGEERAKGNILERFSAQQFPDLHSELNLSSLELGDSALYFCASSVAPGQTEAFFGQGTRLTVV.

This clonotype was picked up a small number of times. J is TRBJ2-5 and V is TRBV7-8; 8 nucleotides line up with TRBD1. CDR3 length: 15 amino acids. Germline loops: CDR1 SGHVS, CDR2 FQNEAQ. V shed 5 bases and J 7 bases; nucleotides not matched to a gene: 12. CDR3 nucleotide sequence: TGTGCCAGCAGCCCCAAGATTGGGACAGGAGGGACCCAGTACTTC. Translation gives CASSPKIGTGGTQYF.

DNA of the CDR3: TGCGCCAGCAGCGTACGGGGCATGTCCTACGAGCAGTACTTC. As protein: CASSVRGMSYEQYF. The chain employs TRBV5-1 and TRBJ2-7; D may correspond to TRBD1 or TRBD2 (5 bases each). The germline CDR1 and CDR2 sequences are SGHRS and YFSETQ. V lost 4 bases to trimming and J lost 1 base, with 12 bases between them. The CDR3 has 14 amino acids.

This clonotype was seen more than once but under ten times. The junction departs from the called germline gene at one end, perhaps through a read error. V usage is TRBV9 and J usage is TRBJ2-7; D is perhaps TRBD1 or TRBD2 (7 bases each). The CDR3 runs 14 residues. Germline lookup yields CDR1 SGDLS and CDR2 YYNGEE. The CDR3 DNA follows: TGTGCCAGCAGCCCCCAGGGGGGGTACAATGAGCAGCTCTTC. It specifies CASSPQGGYNEQLF. Based on the CDR3 plus reference TRBV9 and TRBJ2-7, the full variable domain is DSGVTQTPKHLITATGQRVTLRCSPRSGDLSVYWYQQSLDQGLQFLIQYYNGEERAKGNILERFSAQQFPDLHSELNLSSLELGDSALYFCASSPQGGYNEQLFGPGTRLTVT.